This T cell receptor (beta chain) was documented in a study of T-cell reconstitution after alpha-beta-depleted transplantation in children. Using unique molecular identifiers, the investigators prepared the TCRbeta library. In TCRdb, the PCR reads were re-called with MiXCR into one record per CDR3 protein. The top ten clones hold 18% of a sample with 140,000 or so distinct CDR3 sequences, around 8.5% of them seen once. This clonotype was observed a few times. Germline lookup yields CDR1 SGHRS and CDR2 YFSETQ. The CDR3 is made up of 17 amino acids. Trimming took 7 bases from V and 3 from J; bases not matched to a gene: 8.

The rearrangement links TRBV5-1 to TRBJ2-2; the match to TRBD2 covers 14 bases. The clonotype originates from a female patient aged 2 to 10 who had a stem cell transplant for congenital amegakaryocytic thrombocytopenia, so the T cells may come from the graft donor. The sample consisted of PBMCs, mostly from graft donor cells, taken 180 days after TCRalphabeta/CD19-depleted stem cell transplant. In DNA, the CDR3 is TGCGCCAGCTTCTGGACTAGCGGGGGGCCTCACACCGGGGAGCTGTTTTTT. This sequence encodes CASFWTSGGPHTGELFF.